Here is one T cell receptor (beta chain) with its context. The count of this clone is one. Its target antigen remains unknown. Base qualities were left out, and no much larger clone turns up one base away. The immunoSEQ Assay, a bias-controlled multiplex PCR, was used to amplify TCRbeta CDR3 regions from genomic DNA. The authors' analysis ran thus. The number of nucleated cells in each sample was estimated by amplification of reference gene primers within the assay. To quantify the absolute abundance of each unique TCRbeta CDR3 rearrangement, sequence reads were collapsed and filtered. For each sample, productive Simpson clonality was calculated by taking the square root of Simpson's diversity index across productive rearrangements. The source is immuneACCESS, and TCRdb retained only in-frame sequences with V and J called. Part of the clones is not carried over; for the studies checked, unresolved V genes explain less than half of this, and the remainder is unexplained. Clonal size and the V and J genes are those of that table, whereas D and trimming came from the DNA. The sample table lists roughly 290,000 clones, around 88% of them with a count of one. The ten most abundant clones make up about 2.2% of the sample.

The sample is drawn from a study of blood T cell repertoires in COVID-19 (TCRdb year 2020). Background for the entire study: Samples covering the acute and convalescent phases of COVID-19 were provided by collaborators in the United States, Italy and Spain. The material from the prospective study consisted of cDNA or gDNA derived from T cells, B-cell-depleted T cells, or PBMCs. Subjects who had been exposed to COVID-19, were actively infected with it, or had recovered from it provided the deeply sampled blood TCRbeta repertoires that made up the dataset. A freely available public database, intended as a resource for researchers studying the immune response to SARS-CoV-2, is where the repertoires were released. The samples were drawn from the first 160 participants of the ongoing ImmuneRACE study and from over 950 subjects provided by 6 global collaborators. A de-identified subject ID, COVID-19 status, age in years and sex were almost always included in the sample metadata. Where HLA class I and class II types were available, the types were taken from metadata supplied by the sample provider, not from assay-based typing. What the research found in general, with its limitations: How much clinical and demographic metadata was included differed by source and by participant, and the metadata was provided uncurated.

The CDR3 runs 15 residues from the cysteine to the phenylalanine. Of the read, only the CDR3 DNA is kept; its 45 bases are in frame from base 1. CDR1 SGHRS and CDR2 YFSETQ are derived from the germline V gene. Relative to germline, V is 2 bases shorter and J is 5 bases shorter, with 16 bases between their ends. Samples from volunteer blood donors who had recovered from COVID-19 were contributed by a second Seattle source. Collaborating institutions collected whole blood in K2EDTA tubes following their own protocols. For TCRbeta analysis, collaborators shipped samples in one of three forms: frozen whole blood, isolated PBMCs, or DNA extracted from either of those sample types.

The rearrangement combines TRBV5-1 with TRBJ1-2, with no reliable assignment of the D segment. Specimen: peripheral blood. This sequence was found in a woman aged 30 to 39 who had recovered from COVID-19. In nucleotide form, the sequence is TGCGCCAGCAGCTTACAGTGGGGAGGAACTTATGGCTACACCTTC. This is translated as CASSLQWGGTYGYTF.